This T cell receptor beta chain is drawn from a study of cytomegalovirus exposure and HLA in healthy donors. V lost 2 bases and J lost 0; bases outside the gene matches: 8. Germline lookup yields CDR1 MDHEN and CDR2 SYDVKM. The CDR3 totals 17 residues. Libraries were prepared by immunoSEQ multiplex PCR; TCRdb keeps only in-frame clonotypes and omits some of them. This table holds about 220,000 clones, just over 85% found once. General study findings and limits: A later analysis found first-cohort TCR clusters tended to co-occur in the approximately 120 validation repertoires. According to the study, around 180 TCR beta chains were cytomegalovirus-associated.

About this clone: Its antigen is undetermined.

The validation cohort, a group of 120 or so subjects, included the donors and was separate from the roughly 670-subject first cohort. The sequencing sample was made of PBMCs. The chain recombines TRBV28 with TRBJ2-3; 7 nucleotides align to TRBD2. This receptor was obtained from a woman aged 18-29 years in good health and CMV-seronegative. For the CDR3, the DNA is TGTGCCAGCAGTTTAAGCCTAGGTAGCGGGAGCACAGATACGCAGTATTTT. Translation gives CASSLSLGSGSTDTQYF.